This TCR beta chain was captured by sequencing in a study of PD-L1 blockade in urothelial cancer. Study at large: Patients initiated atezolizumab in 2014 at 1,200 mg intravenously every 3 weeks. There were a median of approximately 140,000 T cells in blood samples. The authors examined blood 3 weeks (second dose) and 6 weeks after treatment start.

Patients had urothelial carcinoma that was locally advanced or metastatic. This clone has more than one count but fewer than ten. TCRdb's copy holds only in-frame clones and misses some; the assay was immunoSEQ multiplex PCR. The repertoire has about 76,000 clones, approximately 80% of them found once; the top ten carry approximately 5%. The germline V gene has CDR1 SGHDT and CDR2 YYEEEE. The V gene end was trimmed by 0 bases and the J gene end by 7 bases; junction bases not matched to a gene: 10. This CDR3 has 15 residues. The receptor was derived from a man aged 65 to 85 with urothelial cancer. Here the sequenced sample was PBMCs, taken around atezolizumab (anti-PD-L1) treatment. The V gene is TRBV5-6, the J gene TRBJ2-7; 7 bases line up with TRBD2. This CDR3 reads CASSLVGSGSREQYF. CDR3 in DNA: TGTGCCAGCAGCTTGGTGGGTAGCGGGTCTAGGGAGCAGTACTTC.